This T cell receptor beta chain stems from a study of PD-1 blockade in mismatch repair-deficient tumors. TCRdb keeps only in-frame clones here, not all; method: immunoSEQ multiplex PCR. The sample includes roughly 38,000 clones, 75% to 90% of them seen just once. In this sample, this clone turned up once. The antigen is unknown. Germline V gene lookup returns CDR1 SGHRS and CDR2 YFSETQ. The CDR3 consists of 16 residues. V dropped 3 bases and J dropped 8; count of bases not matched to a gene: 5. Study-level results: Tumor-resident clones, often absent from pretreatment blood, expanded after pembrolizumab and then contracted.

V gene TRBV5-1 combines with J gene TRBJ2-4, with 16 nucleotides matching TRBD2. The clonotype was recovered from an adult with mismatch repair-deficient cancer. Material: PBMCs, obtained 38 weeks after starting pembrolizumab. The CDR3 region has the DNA TGCGCCAGCAGCTCCGGGACTAGCGGGAGGGCCGACATTCAGTACTTC. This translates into CASSSGTSGRADIQYF.